These 20 T cell receptor beta chains share one sample of origin, sequenced in a study of neoadjuvant nivolumab and ipilimumab in lung cancer. The assay was immunoSEQ multiplex PCR, and TCRdb's table has in-frame clones only and misses some. The sample yields approximately 17,000 clones, more than 65% seen once. The specimen comprised tumor tissue, sampled after neoadjuvant nivolumab, alone or with ipilimumab, at or shortly before surgery. These receptors all stem from an adult with non-small cell lung cancer.

This rearrangement joins TRBV7-9 to TRBJ2-1, with D uncertain. In germline, CDR1 is SEHNR, CDR2 FQNEAQ (reference sequence). This CDR3 contains 10 residues. V lost 8 bases and J lost 5, with 4 bases in between. The DNA for the CDR3 is TGTGCCAGCGGTCACAATGAGCAGTTCTTC. The encoded protein is CASGHNEQFF.

The chain has TRBV7-2 and TRBJ2-2, with D unclear. The CDR3 is made up of 11 amino acids. V lost 2 bases to trimming and J lost 6 bases, with 1 base between them. Germline values: CDR1 SGHTA, CDR2 FQGNSA. In DNA form, the CDR3 reads TGTGCCAGCAGCTTATCCGGGGAGCTGTTTTTT. Its protein product is CASSLSGELFF.

The chain combines TRBV1 with TRBJ2-1. TRBV1 is shown as a pseudogene. The CDR3 extends over 15 amino acids. The CDR3 coding sequence is TGCACCAGCAGCCAAGAGGTCCATGGCGTTTTGGAGCAGTTCTTC. It translates to CTSSQEVHGVLEQFF.

This sequence joins TRBV7-9 and TRBJ1-1; 9 positions agree with TRBD1. The CDR3 is made up of 15 amino acids. Germline lookup yields CDR1 SEHNR and CDR2 FQNEAQ (reference sequence). The V segment lost 5 bases and the J segment 3 bases; nucleotides outside the gene matches: 7. The CDR3 is CASSGADRGHTEAFF. The CDR3 DNA follows: TGTGCCAGCAGCGGAGCGGACAGGGGCCACACTGAAGCTTTCTTT. Looking up the rest from reference TRBV7-9 and TRBJ1-1 gives the full variable domain: DTGVSQNPRHKITKRGQNVTFRCDPISEHNRLYWYRQTLGQGPEFLTYFQNEAQLEKSRLLSDRFSAERPKGSFSTLEIQRTEQGDSAMYLCASSGADRGHTEAFFGQGTRLTVV.

This clone has more than one count but fewer than ten. The chain links TRBV14 to TRBJ2-7; TRBD1 is a possible D gene (5 bases). This CDR3 spans 13 amino acids. Germline CDR1 is SGHDN and CDR2 is FVKESK. Trimming left V 4 bases short and J 7 bases short, with 14 bases between. The CDR3 loop is CASSLNWGWEQYF. The CDR3 region has the DNA TGTGCCAGCAGCCTGAACTGGGGCTGGGAGCAGTACTTC.

The chain joins TRBV29-1 to TRBJ2-1, with TRBD1 matching 7 bases. The CDR3 totals 12 residues. The junction had 4 bases not matched to a gene; V was cut back by 3 bases and J by 8 bases. Germline V gives CDR1 SQVTM, CDR2 ANQGSEA. CDR3 amino acids: CSVDKGAYEQFF. CDR3 DNA: TGCAGCGTTGACAAGGGGGCCTATGAGCAGTTCTTC.

The V call is TRBV7-9, the J call TRBJ2-1, with 11 bases lining up with TRBD2. Trimming took 5 bases from V and 3 from J; bases not matched to a gene: 3. In germline, CDR1 is SEHNR, CDR2 FQNEAQ (reference sequence). CDR3 length: 15 residues. This CDR3 is CASSTGTSGYNEQFF. CDR3 coding DNA: TGTGCCAGCAGCACCGGGACTAGCGGCTACAATGAGCAGTTCTTC.

As DNA, the CDR3 is TGTGCCAGCAGCGTAGATAGCGGAGAGCAGTACTTC. It codes for CASSVDSGEQYF. V gene TRBV7-9 combines with J gene TRBJ2-7; D is perhaps TRBD2 (6 bases). Germline-derived CDR1 and CDR2 are SEHNR and FQNEAQ (reference sequence). Trimming removed 5 bases at V and 7 bases at J, with 12 bases between. CDR3 length: 12 residues.

The rearrangement links TRBV27 to TRBJ1-3, with D perhaps matching TRBD1 (5 bases). This CDR3 spans 15 amino acids. With 8 bases removed from V and 0 bases from J, the gap between germline ends came to 14 bases. Germline V CDR1 and CDR2: MNHEY, SMNVEV (reference sequence). The CDR3 DNA is TGTGCCAGCGCTTCCCCAGGGAGCTCTGGAAACACCATATATTTT. Translating it yields CASASPGSSGNTIYF.

The chain links TRBV2 to TRBJ2-2; 7 bases map to TRBD1. Looked up from germline, CDR1 is SNHLY and CDR2 is FYNNEI. The CDR3 covers 14 residues. The J segment lost 1 base and the V segment lost 11 bases, leaving 7 bases of the junction unmatched. In nucleotides, the CDR3 is TGTGCCGGGACCGGGACAGAGAACACCGGGGAGCTGTTTTTT. Its translation: CAGTGTENTGELFF. The full variable domain, completed using reference TRBV2 and TRBJ2-2, is EPEVTQTPSHQVTQMGQEVILRCVPISNHLYFYWYRQILGQKVEFLVSFYNNEISEKSEIFDDQFSVERPDGSNFTLKIRSTKLEDSAMYFCAGTGTENTGELFFGEGSRLTVL.

This chain uses TRBV18 with TRBJ2-5; no reliable D call. The CDR3 consists of 12 residues. Trimming stripped 0 bases from V and 4 bases from J, with 3 bases between. The germline gives CDR1 KGHSH, CDR2 LQKENI. CDR3 sequence: CASSPPRETQYF. Here the CDR3 DNA reads TGTGCCAGCTCACCACCCCGAGAGACCCAGTACTTC.

The gene calls are TRBV5-1 and TRBJ1-1, with D unresolved. Looked up from germline, CDR1 is SGHRS and CDR2 is YFSETQ. Trimming took 0 bases from V and 5 from J, leaving 11 bases between them. The CDR3 consists of 14 residues. The CDR3 DNA reads TGCGCCAGCAGCTTGGAAGGGATGGGTACTGAAGCTTTCTTT. Protein: CASSLEGMGTEAFF.

The chain employs TRBV10-2 and TRBJ2-2; TRBD1 is a possible D gene (5 bases). This CDR3 is 15 amino acids long. Germline-derived CDR1 and CDR2 are WSHSY and SAAADI. Trimming pared 3 bases from V and 3 bases from J, leaving 11 bases between. CDR3 amino acids: CASSEEAGHTGELFF. The CDR3 nucleotides are TGCGCCAGCAGTGAAGAGGCAGGGCACACCGGGGAGCTGTTTTTT.

The chain has TRBV11-2 and TRBJ1-5; no firm D call. The CDR3 is 14 amino acids. Trimming removed 1 base at V and 2 bases at J, with 6 bases between. Germline CDR1 is SGHAT and CDR2 is FQNNGV. The CDR3 DNA reads as TGTGCCAGCAGCTTAGCCCCCCGCAATCAGCCCCAGCATTTT. Translation gives CASSLAPRNQPQHF.

V is TRBV11-3 and J is TRBJ2-1; TRBD2 aligns across 9 bases. Trimming cost V 5 bases and J 4 bases; bases outside gene matches: 6. CDR3 length: 15 amino acids. Germline V gene data show CDR1 as SGHNT and CDR2 as YENEEA. CDR3 residues: CASSQGLATYNEQFF. The CDR3 DNA reads as TGTGCCAGCAGCCAGGGACTAGCTACGTACAATGAGCAGTTCTTC.

In its sample, this clone ranks as medium-sized. The chain employs TRBV28 and TRBJ2-7; D remains ambiguous. CDR1 and CDR2 (germline): MDHEN, SYDVKM. This CDR3 comprises 12 residues. Trimming removed 3 bases from V and 3 bases from J, with 6 bases in between. The CDR3 loop is CASSFLVYEQYF. CDR3 bases: TGTGCCAGCAGTTTCTTGGTCTACGAGCAGTACTTC.

This clone was seen only a few times. The chain combines TRBV29-1 with TRBJ2-7; D perhaps matches TRBD2 (6 bases). This CDR3 spans 13 amino acids. The V gene's germline CDR1 is SQVTM and CDR2 ANQGSEA. Trimming took off 8 bases at V and 4 bases at J, with 18 bases between the two ends. The CDR3 loop reads CSPHRGSKYEQYF. Written as DNA, the CDR3 is TGCAGCCCCCATCGGGGGAGTAAATACGAGCAGTACTTC.

The chain combines TRBV10-2 with TRBJ1-2; 7 nucleotides line up with TRBD1. Per the germline V gene, CDR1 is WSHSY and CDR2 is SAAADI. This CDR3 comprises 14 residues. The junction had 7 bases not matched to a gene; V was cut back by 7 bases and J by 2 bases. Here the CDR3 reads CASIGGTENYGYTF. DNA for the CDR3: TGCGCCAGCATTGGAGGGACAGAGAACTATGGCTACACCTTC.

This chain uses TRBV27 with TRBJ1-4; TRBD1 matches at 8 bases. The CDR3 sequence is 15 residues long. V shed 5 bases, J shed 7 bases, and the junction held 9 bases outside the gene matches. CDR1 and CDR2 (germline): MNHEY, SMNVEV (reference sequence). CDR3 DNA: TGTGCCAGCAGTCGTTCGACAGGGGAGGCTGAAAAACTGTTTTTT. Translating it yields CASSRSTGEAEKLFF. The whole variable domain, remainder taken from reference TRBV27 and TRBJ1-4, is EAQVTQNPRYLITVTGKKLTVTCSQNMNHEYMSWYRQDPGLGLRQIYYSMNVEVTDKGDVPEGYKVSRKEKRNFPLILESPSPNQTSLYFCASSRSTGEAEKLFFGSGTQLSVL.

The table lists this clone with a count of one. This rearrangement joins TRBV7-2 to TRBJ1-5; D perhaps matches TRBD1 (5 bases). The CDR3 covers 18 residues. The ends were cut back, 2 bases at V and 0 bases at J, with 17 bases in the middle. Germline-derived CDR1 and CDR2 are SGHTA and FQGNSA. CDR3 protein: CASSLNRWGRNSNQPQHF. The DNA for the CDR3 is TGTGCCAGCAGCTTAAATCGCTGGGGACGGAATAGCAATCAGCCCCAGCATTTT.